The 18 T cell receptor beta chains below all came from one sample that was sequenced in a study of blood T cell repertoires in COVID-19. Some clones are missing from TCRdb's copy, which holds only in-frame ones; the method was immunoSEQ multiplex PCR. This sample has around 67,000 clones; 70% to 75% occur once, and the top ten carry 35% to 45%. The specimen was peripheral blood. Source of these receptors: a woman in her sixties or seventies with acute or convalescent COVID-19.

V is TRBV5-1 and J is TRBJ2-5; D remains unclear. Germline assignment: CDR1 SGHRS and CDR2 YFSETQ. V lost 0 bases to trimming and J lost 2 bases, with 8 bases between them. The CDR3 contains 14 residues. The CDR3 reads CASSLAWAQETQYF. CDR3 nucleotide sequence: TGCGCCAGCAGCTTGGCATGGGCACAAGAGACCCAGTACTTC. Full variable domain (outside the CDR3, taken from reference TRBV5-1 and TRBJ2-5): KAGVTQTPRYLIKTRGQQVTLSCSPISGHRSVSWYQQTPGQGLQFLFEYFSETQRNKGNFPGRFSGRQFSNSRSEMNVSTLELGDSALYLCASSLAWAQETQYFGPGTRLLVL.

V usage is TRBV4-2 and J usage is TRBJ2-7; TRBD1 matches at 11 bases. V lost 5 bases to trimming and J lost 2 bases; unmatched junction nucleotides: 5. The CDR3 consists of 15 residues. Germline loops: CDR1 LGHNA, CDR2 YNFKEQ. The CDR3 region is CASSTGTGGAYEQYF. The CDR3 DNA is TGTGCCAGCAGCACCGGGACAGGGGGGGCCTACGAGCAGTACTTC.

The V call is TRBV5-1, the J call TRBJ1-1, with D perhaps TRBD1 (6 bases). V lost 6 bases, J lost 1 base, and 22 bases lay in between. Germline assignment: CDR1 SGHRS and CDR2 YFSETQ. The CDR3 extends over 17 amino acids. The CDR3 sequence: CASTPRAGAGPNTEAFF. CDR3 sequence (DNA): TGCGCCAGCACCCCTCGGGCGGGGGCGGGACCGAACACTGAAGCTTTCTTT.

This chain uses TRBV6-5 with TRBJ1-3; TRBD1 is a possible D gene (5 bases). Trimming left V 6 bases short and J 4 bases short, with 10 bases between. The CDR3 consists of 13 residues. Germline V gives CDR1 MNHEY, CDR2 SVGAGI. CDR3: CASRIQGGNTIYF. The CDR3 region has the DNA TGTGCCAGCAGAATCCAGGGAGGAAACACCATATATTTT.

The V and J genes are TRBV2 and TRBJ1-1; 7 bases agree with TRBD1. The CDR3 is 12 amino acids. After removal of 8 bases from V and 5 bases from J, the junction contained 5 bases not matched to a gene. Germline values: CDR1 SNHLY, CDR2 FYNNEI. The CDR3 DNA reads as TGTGCCAGCTTGGCAGGGGGGACTGAAGCTTTCTTT. Amino acid sequence: CASLAGGTEAFF. The full variable domain, completed using reference TRBV2 and TRBJ1-1, is EPEVTQTPSHQVTQMGQEVILRCVPISNHLYFYWYRQILGQKVEFLVSFYNNEISEKSEIFDDQFSVERPDGSNFTLKIRSTKLEDSAMYFCASLAGGTEAFFGQGTRLTVV.

The chain has TRBV19 and TRBJ1-5, with 12 positions matching TRBD1. J lost 1 base, V lost 10 bases, and 8 bases had no gene match. Germline V lookup: CDR1 LNHDA, CDR2 SQIVND (reference sequence). The CDR3 sequence is 16 residues long. Here the CDR3 reads CATSGQGARSNQPQHF. CDR3 in DNA: TGTGCCACCTCGGGACAGGGGGCGCGGAGCAATCAGCCCCAGCATTTT.

DNA of the CDR3: TGTGCCAGCAGCTCTCCTAACAGGGGGCTTAACTATGGCTACACCTTC. Its protein product is CASSSPNRGLNYGYTF. The chain has TRBV11-2 and TRBJ1-2; 9 positions agree with TRBD1. V shed 4 bases, J shed 1 base, and the junction held 7 bases outside the gene matches. CDR1 is SGHAT and CDR2 is FQNNGV in the germline V gene. The CDR3 consists of 16 residues.

At least ten counts were recorded for this clone. The CDR3 reads CASSLQQHTDTQYF. CDR3 DNA: TGCGCCAGCAGCTTGCAACAGCACACAGATACGCAGTATTTT. The rearrangement links TRBV5-1 to TRBJ2-3; D remains unclear. The CDR3 has 14 residues. V was trimmed by 1 base and J by 2 bases, leaving 8 bases between them. Germline CDR1 reads SGHRS; CDR2 reads YFSETQ.

This chain links TRBV19 with TRBJ1-2; 7 bases fit TRBD1. Per germline, CDR1 LNHDA and CDR2 SQIVND (reference sequence). Germline trimming cut 8 bases from V and 8 bases from J; bases unmatched to any gene: 8. This CDR3 is 12 amino acids long. CDR3 nucleotides: TGTGCCAGTCGGACAGGTCTTAGCGGCTACACCTTC. Its translation is CASRTGLSGYTF. The variable domain in full, completed from reference TRBV19 and TRBJ1-2, reads DGGITQSPKYLFRKEGQNVTLSCEQNLNHDAMYWYRQDPGQGLRLIYYSQIVNDFQKGDIAEGYSVSREKKESFPLTVTSAQKNPTAFYLCASRTGLSGYTFGSGTRLTVV.

The V and J genes are TRBV6-5 and TRBJ1-1, with D possibly matching TRBD1 (5 bases). V lost 10 bases and J 0 bases, leaving 12 bases between the germline ends. The CDR3 consists of 13 residues. Looked up from germline, CDR1 is MNHEY and CDR2 is SVGAGI. CDR3 loop: CATTVWVNTEAFF. CDR3 sequence (DNA): TGTGCCACGACAGTTTGGGTGAACACTGAAGCTTTCTTT.

The chain carries TRBV6-5 and TRBJ1-2; TRBD1 is a possible D gene (5 bases). V lost 4 bases to trimming and J lost 4 bases, with 10 bases between them. This CDR3 is 13 amino acids long. Looked up from germline, CDR1 is MNHEY and CDR2 is SVGAGI. The CDR3 region has the DNA TGTGCCAGCAGTTCCACAGGAATCTATGGCTACACCTTC. Translating gives CASSSTGIYGYTF.

The chain uses TRBV28 and TRBJ2-5; D gene ambiguous. Germline values: CDR1 MDHEN, CDR2 SYDVKM. Trimming removed 5 bases from V and 9 bases from J, with 7 bases in between. The CDR3 length is 10 residues. The CDR3 DNA follows: TGTGCCAGCAGTCAGCGTGCCCAGTACTTC. Its translation is CASSQRAQYF. The full variable domain, rest sourced from reference TRBV28 and TRBJ2-5, is DVKVTQSSRYLVKRTGEKVFLECVQDMDHENMFWYRQDPGLGLRLIYFSYDVKMKEKGDIPEGYSVSREKKERFSLILESASTNQTSMYLCASSQRAQYFGPGTRLLVL.

The CDR3 sequence: CASSFRLNTEAFF. As DNA, the CDR3 is TGTGCCAGTAGTTTTCGGTTGAACACTGAAGCTTTCTTT. The chain combines TRBV19 with TRBJ1-1; D ambiguous. The CDR3 is 13 amino acids. CDR1 is LNHDA, CDR2 SQIVND, per germline (reference sequence). The V and J ends lost 5 bases and 0 bases respectively, with 7 bases between them.

The genes are TRBV15 and TRBJ1-5, with 9 bases fitting TRBD1. This CDR3 has 15 residues. After removal of 0 bases from V and 4 bases from J, the junction contained 1 base not matched to a gene. From germline, CDR1 is LNHNV and CDR2 YYDKDF (reference sequence). Here the CDR3 DNA reads TGTGCCACCAGCAGAGATGGACAGGGGAATCAGCCCCAGCATTTT. It yields the protein CATSRDGQGNQPQHF.

The chain carries TRBV7-2 and TRBJ1-6; TRBD1 matches 10 bases. Germline V gene sequence: CDR1 SGHTA, CDR2 FQGNSA. J lost 7 bases, V lost 4 bases, and 4 bases had no gene match. This CDR3 spans 15 amino acids. In DNA form, the CDR3 reads TGTGCCAGCAGCTCCGGACAGGGGGAAAATTCACCCCTCCACTTT. As protein: CASSSGQGENSPLHF.

This chain uses TRBV7-2 with TRBJ2-3, with 10 bases identical to TRBD2. There are 16 residues in the CDR3. V was pared by 5 bases and J by 5 bases, with 10 bases of the junction left unmatched. The germline gives CDR1 SGHTA, CDR2 FQGNSA. For the CDR3, the DNA is TGTGCCAGCAGCCCACAAAGCGGGAGGGCCTTAGATACGCAGTATTTT. It translates to CASSPQSGRALDTQYF.

J is TRBJ1-1 and V is TRBV6-5; D gene uncertain. Trimming took off 10 bases at V and 1 base at J, with 13 bases between the two ends. From germline, CDR1 is MNHEY and CDR2 SVGAGI. The CDR3 length is 13 residues. The DNA for the CDR3 is TGTGCCACCGAAGGCGGGTCGAACACTGAAGCTTTCTTT. This gives the protein CATEGGSNTEAFF.

The chain carries TRBV9 and TRBJ1-4; no reliable D call. Germline V CDR1 and CDR2: SGDLS, YYNGEE. The CDR3 is 15 amino acids. Trimming stripped 4 bases from V and 7 bases from J, with 17 bases between. This CDR3 reads CASSIGPPLGEKLFF. In nucleotides, the CDR3 is TGTGCCAGCAGCATTGGGCCGCCCTTAGGTGAAAAACTGTTTTTT.